Listed below are T cell receptor beta chains from one sample, sequenced in a study of CD8 T cells in ankylosing spondylitis. TCRdb fed the 5' RACE reads into MiXCR, producing one record per CDR3 protein. The table includes about 300,000 distinct CDR3 sequences, roughly 11% detected once. The material sequenced was blood, either unsorted or a sorted T cell fraction (not recorded which). All receptors come from a female donor with ankylosing spondylitis or in good health (not recorded which). The CDR3 runs from the conserved cysteine through the conserved F or W. Each record gives: clone size, D gene, J gene, V gene, CDR3 protein, CDR3 DNA. A D gene is named only where the DNA matches it firmly. Only some rows state a clone size, as once, few, many or a class for expanded clones.

.,.,TRBJ1-3,TRBV16,CASSQSSTVVGNTIYF,TGTGCCAGCAGCCAATCGTCGACAGTTGTCGGAAACACCATATATTTT
.,.,TRBJ1-2,TRBV30,CAWSVGYGDTF,TGTGCCTGGAGTGTGGGCTATGGCGACACCTTC
few,.,TRBJ2-2,TRBV10-3,CAISVSGVNTGELFF,TGTGCCATCAGTGTCTCAGGGGTGAACACCGGGGAGCTGTTTTTT
many,.,TRBJ2-7,TRBV6-6,CASSWDPYEQYF,TGTGCCAGCAGTTGGGACCCCTACGAGCAGTACTTC
many,.,TRBJ2-5,TRBV5-4,CASSRLDQETQYF,TGTGCCAGCAGCCGTCTGGACCAAGAGACCCAGTACTTC
many,TRBD2,TRBJ2-1,TRBV10-3,CAISEGTSGLYNEQFF,TGTGCCATCAGTGAGGGTACTAGCGGGCTCTACAATGAGCAGTTCTTC
.,.,TRBJ2-1,TRBV6-5,CASSYYPTRRNNNEQFF,TGTGCCAGCAGTTACTACCCGACTAGGCGAAACAACAATGAGCAGTTCTTC
few,TRBD1,TRBJ1-2,TRBV20-1,CSAIGPTGDINYGYTF,TGCAGTGCCATAGGGCCCACAGGGGATATTAACTATGGCTACACCTTC
few,TRBD2,TRBJ2-2,TRBV20-1,CSAYWDYSEELFF,TGCAGTGCCTACTGGGACTACTCTGAGGAGCTGTTTTTT
.,.,TRBJ2-1,TRBV4-1,CASSQLGMGEQFF,TGCGCCAGCAGCCAACTAGGGATGGGTGAGCAGTTCTTC
few,.,TRBJ1-4,TRBV20-1,CSAWGVGEKLFF,TGCAGTGCCTGGGGAGTCGGTGAAAAACTGTTTTTT
.,.,TRBJ2-5,TRBV2,CASNDETQYF,TGTGCCAGCAATGATGAGACCCAGTACTTC
many,.,TRBJ2-3,TRBV4-3,CASSQEFQGRGGTDTQYF,TGCGCCAGCAGCCAAGAATTTCAGGGCAGGGGCGGAACAGATACGCAGTATTTT
many,.,TRBJ2-7,TRBV7-2,CASSLGTGYYEQYF,TGTGCCAGCAGCTTAGGGACTGGTTACTACGAGCAGTACTTC
.,TRBD2,TRBJ2-1,TRBV7-2,CASSFGLGGPIF,TGTGCCAGCAGCTTCGGACTAGGAGGGCCGATCTTC
few,.,TRBJ1-2,TRBV28,CASKGYGYTF,TGTGCCAGCAAGGGCTATGGCTACACCTTC
many,.,TRBJ2-3,TRBV5-1,CASSLEGGRGPRTQYF,TGCGCCAGCAGCTTGGAAGGAGGGCGGGGGCCTAGGACGCAGTATTTT
.,TRBD1,TRBJ1-4,TRBV5-1,CASRTGQGHNEKLFF,TGCGCCAGCAGAACTGGACAGGGACATAATGAAAAACTGTTTTTT
.,.,TRBJ1-5,TRBV20-1,CCAPPGGGFSNQPQHF,TGCTGTGCACCGCCCGGGGGGGGATTCAGCAATCAGCCCCAGCATTTT
many,TRBD1,TRBJ2-2,TRBV5-6,CASSLATGGLAGELFF,TGTGCCAGCAGCTTGGCTACAGGGGGCCTTGCCGGGGAGCTGTTTTTT
many,.,TRBJ1-5,TRBV20-1,CSATTSDGNQPQHF,TGCAGTGCCACAACGTCGGACGGCAATCAGCCCCAGCATTTT
many,TRBD1,TRBJ1-2,TRBV15,CATSRDWTGGHYTF,TGTGCCACCAGCAGAGATTGGACAGGGGGCCACTACACCTTC
many,TRBD2,TRBJ2-3,TRBV20-1,CSALLAGYTDTQYF,TGCAGTGCTTTACTAGCGGGATACACAGATACGCAGTATTTT
many,.,TRBJ2-7,TRBV9,CASSVDPGIEQYF,TGTGCCAGCAGCGTAGATCCTGGGATCGAGCAGTACTTC
few,.,TRBJ1-6,TRBV6-5,CASSYAPSTNSPLHF,TGTGCCAGCAGTTACGCCCCTTCCACTAATTCACCCCTCCACTTT
many,TRBD1,TRBJ1-1,TRBV12-3/TRBV12-4,CASMGPVISGTVMNTEAFF,TGTGCCAGCATGGGTCCGGTAATTTCCGGGACAGTCATGAACACTGAAGCTTTCTTT
few,.,TRBJ2-7,TRBV12-3/TRBV12-4,CASSASGIGVEQYF,TGTGCCAGCAGTGCCTCGGGGATCGGGGTCGAGCAGTACTTC
many,.,TRBJ1-3,TRBV15,CATSSGRAFSGNTIYF,TGTGCCACCAGCTCAGGGCGGGCTTTCTCTGGAAACACCATATATTTT
many,.,TRBJ1-3,TRBV20-1,CSARAGAGNTIYF,TGCAGTGCTAGAGCAGGGGCTGGAAACACCATATATTTT
.,.,TRBJ1-2,TRBV19,CASRDPGRNYGYTF,TGTGCCAGTAGAGACCCCGGACGGAACTATGGCTACACCTTC
few,TRBD2,TRBJ2-2,TRBV2,CASRERLAGPSNTGELFF,TGTGCCAGCAGGGAACGACTAGCGGGACCTTCGAACACCGGGGAGCTGTTTTTT
many,.,TRBJ2-7,TRBV10-3,CAISESSSSYEQYF,TGTGCCATCAGTGAGTCGTCGAGCTCCTACGAGCAGTACTTC
.,.,TRBJ2-3,TRBV28,CASSSSPIGGAGTDTQYF,TGTGCCAGCAGTTCCTCCCCGATAGGGGGGGCTGGCACAGATACGCAGTATTTT
many,.,TRBJ2-5,TRBV9,CASSVDSRPGVETQYF,TGTGCCAGCAGCGTAGACTCCCGACCCGGAGTCGAGACCCAGTACTTC
many,.,TRBJ2-1,TRBV20-1,CSASRSTRNNEQFF,TGCAGTGCTAGTCGCTCGACTAGGAACAATGAGCAGTTCTTC
few,.,TRBJ2-5,TRBV6-2/TRBV6-3,CASTLLALRQETQYF,TGTGCCAGCACCTTACTAGCCCTCCGCCAAGAGACCCAGTACTTC
many,TRBD1,TRBJ2-3,TRBV27,CASKQKGQRSTDTQYF,TGTGCCAGCAAACAAAAGGGACAGAGAAGCACAGATACGCAGTATTTT